The 19 T cell receptor beta chains given below trace back to one sample, sequenced in a study of cytomegalovirus exposure and HLA in healthy donors. The study ran its PCR with 60 Vbeta and 13 Jbeta primers. Using immunoSEQ multiplex PCR, the repertoire was profiled, and TCRdb retains in-frame clones only, with some absent. There are about 79,000 clones in the sample; 70% to 85% occur only once, and approximately 8.2% lies in the top ten. Input material: PBMCs. The receptors shown here come from a man aged 60-69 years in good health and CMV-seronegative.

The V call is TRBV7-2, the J call TRBJ2-3, with D perhaps matching TRBD2 (5 bases). Trimming removed 8 bases from V and 0 bases from J, with 12 bases in between. Germline lookup yields CDR1 SGHTA and CDR2 FQGNSA. CDR3 length: 14 residues. For the CDR3, the DNA is TGTGCCAGCTCCGCCGGGGTGAGCACAGATACGCAGTATTTT. Amino acids: CASSAGVSTDTQYF.

V usage is TRBV7-6 and J usage is TRBJ2-1; 7 positions agree with TRBD1. This CDR3 spans 14 amino acids. CDR1 and CDR2 from the germline V gene are SGHVS and FNYEAQ. V lost 3 bases and J lost 15; bases outside the gene matches: 14. CDR3 residues: CASSFRSGTVASFF. DNA of the CDR3: TGTGCCAGCAGCTTCAGGTCCGGGACAGTCGCGTCGTTCTTC.

The chain joins TRBV6-5 to TRBJ1-6, with a weak D call TRBD1 (6 bases). Trimming pared 6 bases from V and 5 bases from J, leaving 11 bases between. Germline CDR1 reads MNHEY; CDR2 reads SVGAGI. The CDR3 covers 14 residues. The CDR3 here is CASSSGQHNSPLHF. In DNA form, the CDR3 reads TGTGCCAGCAGCTCCGGACAGCATAATTCACCCCTCCACTTT.

The chain employs TRBV2 and TRBJ2-3; 7 positions agree with TRBD2. V shed 4 bases and J 2 bases; nucleotides not matched to a gene: 6. Germline-derived CDR1 and CDR2 are SNHLY and FYNNEI. This CDR3 spans 15 amino acids. The CDR3 nucleotides are TGTGCCAGCAGTGTAAGCGGGGTATACACAGATACGCAGTATTTT. It is translated as CASSVSGVYTDTQYF. Combining the CDR3 with reference TRBV2 and TRBJ2-3 gives the whole variable domain EPEVTQTPSHQVTQMGQEVILRCVPISNHLYFYWYRQILGQKVEFLVSFYNNEISEKSEIFDDQFSVERPDGSNFTLKIRSTKLEDSAMYFCASSVSGVYTDTQYFGPGTRLTVL.

The chain recombines TRBV6-5 with TRBJ2-7; 9 nucleotides line up with TRBD1. CDR3 length equals 14 residues. Germline values: CDR1 MNHEY, CDR2 SVGAGI. The trim removed 8 bases at V and 1 base at J, leaving 6 bases unmatched. CDR3 amino acids: CASRGQGSSYEQYF. The CDR3, as DNA: TGTGCCAGCCGAGGACAGGGGTCATCCTACGAGCAGTACTTC.

V usage is TRBV5-6 and J usage is TRBJ2-3; the match to TRBD2 covers 8 bases. The germline V gene encodes CDR1 SGHDT and CDR2 YYEEEE. The CDR3 spans 15 residues. V shed 2 bases and J 8 bases; nucleotides not matched to a gene: 10. The CDR3 sequence is CASSFGAGAAGTQYF. The CDR3, as DNA: TGTGCCAGCAGCTTTGGAGCGGGAGCGGCGGGTACGCAGTATTTT.

This rearrangement joins TRBV9 to TRBJ1-6; 9 nucleotides match TRBD1. This CDR3 has 16 residues. Trimming took 3 bases from V and 9 from J; bases not matched to a gene: 10. In germline, CDR1 is SGDLS, CDR2 YYNGEE. In DNA, the CDR3 is TGTGCCAGCAGCGCAAACACAGGGGGCGTTAGTTCACCCCTCCACTTT. Translation: CASSANTGGVSSPLHF.

The chain uses TRBV19 and TRBJ1-6, with D hard to call. CDR3 length equals 16 residues. In germline, CDR1 is LNHDA, CDR2 SQIVND (reference sequence). V was clipped by 5 bases and J by 0 bases, with 11 bases between them. The DNA of the CDR3 is TGTGCCAGTAGTGCGGCCCCGACCTCCTATAATTCACCCCTCCACTTT. It encodes CASSAAPTSYNSPLHF.

The chain joins TRBV10-1 to TRBJ2-5, with 9 bases lining up with TRBD1. This CDR3 comprises 15 residues. Germline CDR1 reads WNHNN; CDR2 reads SYGVQD (reference sequence). The V and J ends lost 2 bases and 5 bases, in that order; junction bases with no gene match: 6. In nucleotides, the CDR3 is TGCGCCAGCAGTGAGGCGGGACAGGGAATCGAGACCCAGTACTTC. It encodes CASSEAGQGIETQYF.

The chain uses TRBV7-9 and TRBJ2-7; 7 positions match TRBD1. V lost 4 bases and J lost 10; bases outside the gene matches: 13. Germline-derived CDR1 and CDR2 are SEHNR and FQNEAQ (reference sequence). The CDR3 loop spans 14 amino acids. CDR3 sequence reads: CASSSTTGTVEQYF. DNA for the CDR3: TGTGCCAGCAGCTCGACGACAGGGACGGTGGAACAGTACTTC.

V gene TRBV5-4 combines with J gene TRBJ2-5; TRBD1 matches at 9 bases. Germline-derived CDR1 and CDR2 are SGHNT and YYREEE (reference sequence). The J segment lost 5 bases and the V segment lost 4 bases, leaving 9 bases of the junction unmatched. This CDR3 is 15 amino acids long. Here the CDR3 DNA reads TGTGCCAGCAGCCCTCCGGGGACAGGGCTGGAGACCCAGTACTTC. Protein sequence: CASSPPGTGLETQYF.

This chain connects TRBV2 to TRBJ2-7, with 11 bases lining up with TRBD1. The V and J ends lost 5 bases and 6 bases, in that order; junction bases with no gene match: 6. Germline-derived CDR1 and CDR2 are SNHLY and FYNNEI. This CDR3 spans 14 amino acids. CDR3 nucleotides: TGTGCCAGCAGTCTCCGGGACAGGGGGGGCGAGCAGTACTTC. As protein: CASSLRDRGGEQYF.

This clone has more than one count but fewer than ten. V and J are TRBV30 and TRBJ1-5; D uncertain. The CDR3 has 13 residues. Deletions cut 0 bases from V and 7 bases from J, with 10 bases between. Looked up from germline, CDR1 is GTSNPN and CDR2 is SVGIG (reference sequence). The chain's CDR3 is CAWSVRGDQPQHF. CDR3 bases: TGTGCCTGGAGTGTAAGAGGTGACCAGCCCCAGCATTTT.

The CDR3: CASGLRQGDYEQYF. The CDR3 DNA reads TGTGCCAGCGGACTCCGACAGGGCGACTACGAGCAGTACTTC. This chain uses TRBV2 with TRBJ2-7, with 7 bases lining up with TRBD1. V lost 8 bases to trimming and J lost 3 bases; unmatched junction nucleotides: 10. Germline CDR1 and CDR2: SNHLY and FYNNEI. The CDR3 has 14 amino acids.

The table lists this clone with a few counts. V and J are TRBV1 and TRBJ2-1; TRBD2 is the table's D call and was not checked against the DNA. TRBV1 is deemed a pseudogene. CDR3 size: 18 residues. The CDR3 loop is CTSSQDGPTSGRAHEQFF. The CDR3 DNA is TGCACCAGCAGCCAAGATGGCCCGACTAGCGGGAGGGCTCATGAGCAGTTCTTC.

This chain joins TRBV7-2 and TRBJ2-3, with D tentatively TRBD1 (5 bases). This CDR3 is built from 16 residues. V gave up 1 base and J gave up 2 bases, with 13 bases separating them. Germline CDR1 reads SGHTA; CDR2 reads FQGNSA. The CDR3 DNA is TGTGCCAGCAGCTTAGGACAGCCACAAAACACAGATACGCAGTATTTT. It is translated as CASSLGQPQNTDTQYF.

The chain couples TRBV7-2 to TRBJ2-5; D not resolved. The V end was cut by 4 bases, the J end by 9 bases, with 12 bases between. Germline CDR1 SGHTA, CDR2 FQGNSA. There are 12 residues in the CDR3. CDR3 loop: CASSSSGSAQYF. CDR3 DNA sequence: TGTGCCAGCAGCTCCTCGGGTAGTGCCCAGTACTTC.

The CDR3 sequence is CASTETNTGELFF. The CDR3 coding sequence is TGTGCCAGCACCGAGACTAACACCGGGGAGCTGTTTTTT. The genes are TRBV14 and TRBJ2-2, with unresolved D. The CDR3 extends over 13 amino acids. In germline, CDR1 is SGHDN, CDR2 FVKESK. Trimming took off 7 bases at V and 2 bases at J, with 8 bases between the two ends.

V and J are TRBV19 and TRBJ1-5, with 7 bases aligning to TRBD1. The CDR3 loop spans 15 amino acids. J lost 1 base, V lost 5 bases, and 5 bases had no gene match. Germline V gene data show CDR1 as LNHDA and CDR2 as SQIVND (reference sequence). CDR3 nucleotide sequence: TGTGCCAGTAGTGCTCAGACAGGGAGCAATCAGCCCCAGCATTTT. Its translation: CASSAQTGSNQPQHF.